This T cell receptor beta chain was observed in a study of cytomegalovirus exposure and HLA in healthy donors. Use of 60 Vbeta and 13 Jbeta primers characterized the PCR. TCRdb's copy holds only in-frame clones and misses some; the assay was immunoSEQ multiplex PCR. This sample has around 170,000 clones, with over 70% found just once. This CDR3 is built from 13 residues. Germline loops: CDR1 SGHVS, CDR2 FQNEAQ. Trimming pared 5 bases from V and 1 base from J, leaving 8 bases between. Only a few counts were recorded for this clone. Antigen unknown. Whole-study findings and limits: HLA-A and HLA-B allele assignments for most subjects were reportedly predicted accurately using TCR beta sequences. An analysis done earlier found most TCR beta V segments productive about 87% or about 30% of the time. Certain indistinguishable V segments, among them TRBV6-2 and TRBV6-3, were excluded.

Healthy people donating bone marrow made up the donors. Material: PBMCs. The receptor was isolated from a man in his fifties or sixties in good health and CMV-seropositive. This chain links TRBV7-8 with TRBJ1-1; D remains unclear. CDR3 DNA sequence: TGTGCCAGCAGCGTTGATAGGAACACTGAAGCTTTCTTT. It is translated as CASSVDRNTEAFF.